This T cell receptor beta chain comes out of a study of blood T cell repertoires in COVID-19. TCRdb's table, derived via immunoSEQ multiplex PCR, lists solely in-frame clones and lacks some. The table lists 300,000 to 400,000 clones, roughly 86% of them singletons. The TCR originated in a human donor in a cohort sampled during active COVID-19. The source material was peripheral blood.

In DNA form, the CDR3 reads TGTGCCACCAGCAGAGATCTCCCGGGGAGGTCCTACAATGAGCAGTTCTTC. This translates into CATSRDLPGRSYNEQFF. J is TRBJ2-1 and V is TRBV15; perhaps TRBD2 as D (6 bases). Germline loops: CDR1 LNHNV, CDR2 YYDKDF (reference sequence). The CDR3 is 17 residues long. The ends were cut back, 0 bases at V and 1 base at J, with 13 bases in the middle.